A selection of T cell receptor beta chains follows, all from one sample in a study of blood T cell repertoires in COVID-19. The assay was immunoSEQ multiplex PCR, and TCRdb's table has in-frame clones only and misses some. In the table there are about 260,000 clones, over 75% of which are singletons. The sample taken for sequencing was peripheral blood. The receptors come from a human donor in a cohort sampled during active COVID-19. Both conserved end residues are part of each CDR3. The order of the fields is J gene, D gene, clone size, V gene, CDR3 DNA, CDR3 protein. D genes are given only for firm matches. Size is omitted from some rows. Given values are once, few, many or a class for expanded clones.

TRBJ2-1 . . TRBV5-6 TGTGCCAGCAGCTTGAGTTCAGAACTAGATGGCTACAATGAGCAGTTCTTC CASSLSSELDGYNEQFF
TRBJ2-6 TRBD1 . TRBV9 TGTGCCAGCAGCGCTAGGGTAGGGACAGGGACCTCCTCTGGGGCCAACGTCCTGACTTTC CASSARVGTGTSSGANVLTF
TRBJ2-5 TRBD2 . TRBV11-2 TGTGCCAGCAGCTCCCTAGCGGGGGGGATAGAGACCCAGTACTTC CASSSLAGGIETQYF
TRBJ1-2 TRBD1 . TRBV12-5 TGTGCTAGTGGCCTCTCAGGGGGCTTCTATGGCTACACCTTC CASGLSGGFYGYTF
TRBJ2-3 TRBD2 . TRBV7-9 TGTGCCAGCAGACCCATAGCGGGGGGGCGCACAGATACGCAGTATTTT CASRPIAGGRTDTQYF
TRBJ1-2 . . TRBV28 TGTGCCAGCAGGGAGGGATGGGTATATGGCTACACCTTC CASREGWVYGYTF
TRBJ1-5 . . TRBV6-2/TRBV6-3 TGTGCCAGCAGTTACCGCAGGGATCCCCAGCATTTT CASSYRRDPQHF
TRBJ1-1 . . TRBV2 TGTGCCAAGAAACAGGGAATGAACACTGAAGCTTTCTTT CAKKQGMNTEAFF
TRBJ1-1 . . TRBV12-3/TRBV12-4 TGTGCCAGCAGTCCGACGGGGAACACTGAAGCTTTCTTT CASSPTGNTEAFF
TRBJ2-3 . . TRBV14 TGTGCCAGCAGCCAAGATGCAGTTTATTCCACAGATACGCAGTATTTT CASSQDAVYSTDTQYF
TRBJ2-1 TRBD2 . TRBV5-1 TGCGCCAGCAGCCCGCGCGGACGGGAGGGGATCTACAATGAGCAGTTCTTC CASSPRGREGIYNEQFF
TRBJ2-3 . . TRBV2 TGTGCCAGCAAGATAGCGAAAATCACAGATACGCAGTATTTT CASKIAKITDTQYF
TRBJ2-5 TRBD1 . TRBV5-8 TGTGCCAGCAGCTTGGACAGGACAGGCGGGCAAGAGACCCAGTACTTC CASSLDRTGGQETQYF
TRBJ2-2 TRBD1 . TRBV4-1 TGCGCCAGCAGCACCCGACAGGGGGCCACGAACACCGGGGAGCTGTTTTTT CASSTRQGATNTGELFF
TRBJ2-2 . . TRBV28 TGTGCCAGCAGTTTATCGACACACACCGGGGAGCTGTTTTTT CASSLSTHTGELFF
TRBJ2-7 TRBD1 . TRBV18 TGTGCCAGCTCAAAAGACAGGGGGCTATCGGAAGAGCAGTACTTC CASSKDRGLSEEQYF
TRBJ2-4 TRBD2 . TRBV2 TGTGCCAGTGGACGGGGGGAGGCCAAAAACATTCAGTACTTC CASGRGEAKNIQYF
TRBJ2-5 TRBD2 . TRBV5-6 TGTGCCAGCAGCTTGGGTCTAGCGGGGAGGGAGACCCAGTACTTC CASSLGLAGRETQYF
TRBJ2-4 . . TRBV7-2 TGTGCCAGCAGCTTAGGGGCCGGGACTGGCATTCAGTACTTC CASSLGAGTGIQYF
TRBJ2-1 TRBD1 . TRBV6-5 TGTGCCAGCAGTAGACAGGGGCACAATGAGCAGTTCTTC CASSRQGHNEQFF
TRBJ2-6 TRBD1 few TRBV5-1 TGCGCCAGCAGCCTTCAGGGGGCTGGGGCCAACGTCCTGACTTTC CASSLQGAGANVLTF
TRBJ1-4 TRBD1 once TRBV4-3 TGCGCCAGCAGCGGGTTCAGGGGGAACACTAATGAAAAACTGTTTTTT CASSGFRGNTNEKLFF
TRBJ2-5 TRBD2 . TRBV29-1 TGCAGCGTTAGTGCGGGGGGGCTGGAGACCCAGTACTTC CSVSAGGLETQYF
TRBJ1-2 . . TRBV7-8 TGTGCCAGCAGCTTAGGGGATAGGTCCGGGGACTATGGCTACACCTTC CASSLGDRSGDYGYTF
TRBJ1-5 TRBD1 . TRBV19 TGTGCCACCCGACCGGGACAGGGGGGCCGTATGAGCAATCAGCCCCAGCATTTT CATRPGQGGRMSNQPQHF
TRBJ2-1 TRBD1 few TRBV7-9 TGTGCCAGCAGCTTAGGACAGGGGACGTTCTTC CASSLGQGTFF
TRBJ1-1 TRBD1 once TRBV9 TGTGCCAGCACCGTTTTGGGACAGAGCAACACTGAAGCTTTCTTT CASTVLGQSNTEAFF
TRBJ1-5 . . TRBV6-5 TGTGCCAGCAGGGCGGGGGGATATAGCAATCAGCTCCAGCATTTT CASRAGGYSNQLQHF
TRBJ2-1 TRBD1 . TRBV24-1 TGTGCCACCAGTGACATAAGGACAGGGCCGAACAATGAGCAGTTCTTC CATSDIRTGPNNEQFF
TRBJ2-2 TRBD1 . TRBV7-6 TGTGCCAGCAGCTACGGACAGGGGGCTATTGTCGGGGAGCTGTTTTTT CASSYGQGAIVGELFF
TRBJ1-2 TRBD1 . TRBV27 TGTGCCAGCAGTTTAGACGGACAGGATAACTATGGCTACACCTTC CASSLDGQDNYGYTF
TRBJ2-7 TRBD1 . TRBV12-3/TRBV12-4 TGTGCCAGCAGCCGGGACAGGGAATACGAGCAGTACTTC CASSRDREYEQYF
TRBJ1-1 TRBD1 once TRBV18 TGTGCCAGCTCACCTCTGACAGGGGAACTCCCTGAAGCTTTCTTT CASSPLTGELPEAFF
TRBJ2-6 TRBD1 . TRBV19 TGTGCCAGTAGTATAGGCCCTAACAGGGGAACTCGCTCTGGGGCCAACGTCCTGACTTTC CASSIGPNRGTRSGANVLTF
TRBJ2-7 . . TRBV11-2 TGTGCCAGCAGCTTAGCGAGGACAGTCTCCTACGAGCAGTACTTC CASSLARTVSYEQYF
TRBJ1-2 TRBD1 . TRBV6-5 TGTGCCACCCAGGGGGCGCTTAATGGCTACACCTTC CATQGALNGYTF
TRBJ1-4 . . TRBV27 TGTGCCAGCAGTCGCATGGGGGCAGCAACTAATGAAAAACTGTTTTTT CASSRMGAATNEKLFF